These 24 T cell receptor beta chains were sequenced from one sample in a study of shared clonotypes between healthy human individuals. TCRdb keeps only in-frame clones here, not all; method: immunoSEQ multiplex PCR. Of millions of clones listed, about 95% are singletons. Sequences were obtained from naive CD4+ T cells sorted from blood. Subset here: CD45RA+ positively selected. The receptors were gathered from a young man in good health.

This CDR3 reads CASSIGLNSGREKLFF. In DNA form, the CDR3 reads TGTGCCAGTAGTATTGGGTTGAACTCCGGCCGTGAAAAACTGTTTTTT. The V and J genes are TRBV19 and TRBJ1-4; no definite D call. Per the germline V gene, CDR1 is LNHDA and CDR2 is SQIVND (reference sequence). Trimming shortened V by 3 bases and J by 7 bases, and 18 bases separated the two germline ends. The CDR3 is made up of 16 amino acids.

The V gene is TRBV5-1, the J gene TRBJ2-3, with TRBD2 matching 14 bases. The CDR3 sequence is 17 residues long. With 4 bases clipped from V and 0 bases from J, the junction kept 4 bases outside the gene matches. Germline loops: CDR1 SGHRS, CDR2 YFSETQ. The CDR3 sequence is CASSAGLAGASTDTQYF. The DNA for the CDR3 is TGCGCCAGCAGCGCGGGACTAGCGGGGGCCAGCACAGATACGCAGTATTTT.

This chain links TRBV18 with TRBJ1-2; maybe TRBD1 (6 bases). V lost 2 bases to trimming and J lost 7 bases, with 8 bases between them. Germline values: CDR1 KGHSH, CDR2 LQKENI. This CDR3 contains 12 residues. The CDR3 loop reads CASSPGGSGYTF. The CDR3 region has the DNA TGTGCCAGCTCACCAGGGGGCTCTGGCTACACCTTC.

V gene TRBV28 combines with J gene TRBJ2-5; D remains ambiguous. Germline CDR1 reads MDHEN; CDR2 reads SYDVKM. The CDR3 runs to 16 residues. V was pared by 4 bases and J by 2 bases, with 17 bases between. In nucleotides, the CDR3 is TGTGCCAGCAGTTCCCGACACAGAAATGGACAAGAGACCCAGTACTTC. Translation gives CASSSRHRNGQETQYF.

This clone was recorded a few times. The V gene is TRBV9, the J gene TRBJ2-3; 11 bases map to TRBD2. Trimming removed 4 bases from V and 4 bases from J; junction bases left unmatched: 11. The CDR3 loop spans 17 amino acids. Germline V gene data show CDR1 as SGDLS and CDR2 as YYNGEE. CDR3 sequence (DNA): TGTGCCAGCAGCCTCTCTTTTAGCGGGGGGGCGGCAGATACGCAGTATTTT. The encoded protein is CASSLSFSGGAADTQYF.

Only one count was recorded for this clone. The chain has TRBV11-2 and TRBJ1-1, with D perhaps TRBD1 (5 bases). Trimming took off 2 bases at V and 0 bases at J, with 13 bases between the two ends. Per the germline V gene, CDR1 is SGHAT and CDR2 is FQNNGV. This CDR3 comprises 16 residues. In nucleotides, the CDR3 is TGTGCCAGCAGCTTATTAGGGGACCTAATGAACACTGAAGCTTTCTTT. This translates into CASSLLGDLMNTEAFF.

The CDR3 region is CASSPITSMETQYF. Here the CDR3 DNA reads TGTGCCAGCAGCCCCATCACTAGTATGGAGACCCAGTACTTC. This chain uses TRBV7-9 with TRBJ2-5, with a tentative D call TRBD2 (5 bases). V was cut by 5 bases and J by 5 bases, with 15 bases left in between. Germline values: CDR1 SEHNR, CDR2 FQNEAQ (reference sequence). The CDR3 sequence is 14 residues long.

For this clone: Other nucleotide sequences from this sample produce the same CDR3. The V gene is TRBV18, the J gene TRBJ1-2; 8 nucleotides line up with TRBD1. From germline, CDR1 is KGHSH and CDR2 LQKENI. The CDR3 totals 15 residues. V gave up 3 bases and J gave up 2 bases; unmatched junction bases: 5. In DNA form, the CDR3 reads TGTGCCAGCTCACCCCCTGACAGGGGCAACTATGGCTACACCTTC. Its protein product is CASSPPDRGNYGYTF. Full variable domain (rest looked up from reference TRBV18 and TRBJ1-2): NAGVMQNPRHLVRRRGQEARLRCSPMKGHSHVYWYRQLPEEGLKFMVYLQKENIIDESGMPKERFSAEFPKEGPSILRIQQVVRGDSAAYFCASSPPDRGNYGYTFGSGTRLTVV.

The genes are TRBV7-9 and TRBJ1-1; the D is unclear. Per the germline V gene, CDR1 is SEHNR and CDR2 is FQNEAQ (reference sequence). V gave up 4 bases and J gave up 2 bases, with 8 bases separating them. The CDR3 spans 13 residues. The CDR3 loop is CASSYVGNTEAFF. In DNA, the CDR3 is TGTGCCAGCAGCTACGTGGGTAACACTGAAGCTTTCTTT.

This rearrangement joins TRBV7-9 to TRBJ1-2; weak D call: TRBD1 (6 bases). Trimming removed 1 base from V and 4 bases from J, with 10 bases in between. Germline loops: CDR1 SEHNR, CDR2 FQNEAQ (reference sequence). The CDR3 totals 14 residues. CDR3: CASSLVGQIYGYTF. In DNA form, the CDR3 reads TGTGCCAGCAGCTTAGTCGGACAGATCTATGGCTACACCTTC. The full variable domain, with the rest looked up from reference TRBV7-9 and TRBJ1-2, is DTGVSQNPRHKITKRGQNVTFRCDPISEHNRLYWYRQTLGQGPEFLTYFQNEAQLEKSRLLSDRFSAERPKGSFSTLEIQRTEQGDSAMYLCASSLVGQIYGYTFGSGTRLTVV.

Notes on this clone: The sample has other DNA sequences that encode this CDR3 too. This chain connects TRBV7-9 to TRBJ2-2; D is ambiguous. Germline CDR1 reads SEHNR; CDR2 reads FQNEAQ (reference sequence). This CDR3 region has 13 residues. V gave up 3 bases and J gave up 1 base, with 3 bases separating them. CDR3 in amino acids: CASSFGNTGELFF. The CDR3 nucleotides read TGTGCCAGCAGCTTTGGGAACACCGGGGAGCTGTTTTTT.

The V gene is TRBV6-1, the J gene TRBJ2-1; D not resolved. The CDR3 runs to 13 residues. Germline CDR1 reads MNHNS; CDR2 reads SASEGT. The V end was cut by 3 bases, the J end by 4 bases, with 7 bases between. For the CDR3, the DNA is TGTGCCAGCAGTGAGCGGCCGTACAATGAGCAGTTCTTC. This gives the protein CASSERPYNEQFF.

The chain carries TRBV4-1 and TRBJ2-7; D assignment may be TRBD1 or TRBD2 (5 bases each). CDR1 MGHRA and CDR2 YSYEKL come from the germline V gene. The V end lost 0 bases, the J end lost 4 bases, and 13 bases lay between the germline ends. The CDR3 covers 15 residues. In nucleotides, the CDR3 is TGCGCCAGCAGCCAAGATCTGGGGGTAGCTTACGAGCAGTACTTC. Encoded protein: CASSQDLGVAYEQYF.

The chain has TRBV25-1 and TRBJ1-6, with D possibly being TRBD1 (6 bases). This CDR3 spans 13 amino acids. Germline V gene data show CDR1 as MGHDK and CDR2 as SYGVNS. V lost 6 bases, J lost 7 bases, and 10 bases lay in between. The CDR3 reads CASRGTPNSPLHF. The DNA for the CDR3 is TGTGCCAGCAGAGGGACACCAAATTCACCCCTCCACTTT.

CDR3 sequence: CASSLVAGGPHEQYF. CDR3 in DNA: TGCGCCAGCAGCCTGGTAGCGGGAGGACCCCACGAGCAGTACTTC. The chain carries TRBV5-1 and TRBJ2-7; TRBD2 aligns across 10 bases. The germline V gene encodes CDR1 SGHRS and CDR2 YFSETQ. This CDR3 is 15 amino acids long. The J segment lost 5 bases and the V segment lost 4 bases, leaving 9 bases of the junction unmatched.

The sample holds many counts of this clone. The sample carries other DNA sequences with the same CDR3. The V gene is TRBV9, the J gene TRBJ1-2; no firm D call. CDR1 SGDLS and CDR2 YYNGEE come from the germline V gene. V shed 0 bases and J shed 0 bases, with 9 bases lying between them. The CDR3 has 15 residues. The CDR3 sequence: CASSVGLTANYGYTF. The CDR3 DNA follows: TGTGCCAGCAGCGTAGGACTGACGGCTAACTATGGCTACACCTTC.

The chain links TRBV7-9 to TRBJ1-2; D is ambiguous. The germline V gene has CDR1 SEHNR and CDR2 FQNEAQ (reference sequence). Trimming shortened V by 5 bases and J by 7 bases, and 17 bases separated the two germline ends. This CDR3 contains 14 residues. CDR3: CASSLEEVVSGYTF. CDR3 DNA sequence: TGTGCCAGCAGCCTAGAGGAGGTCGTAAGTGGCTACACCTTC.

The CDR3 DNA follows: TGTGCCAGTCTAGCGGGAGCCTCCTACAATGAGCAGTTCTTC. It is translated as CASLAGASYNEQFF. The chain couples TRBV2 to TRBJ2-1; 10 bases are shared with TRBD2. This CDR3 has 14 amino acids. The J segment lost 0 bases and the V segment lost 9 bases, leaving 2 bases of the junction unmatched. Germline V lookup: CDR1 SNHLY, CDR2 FYNNEI.

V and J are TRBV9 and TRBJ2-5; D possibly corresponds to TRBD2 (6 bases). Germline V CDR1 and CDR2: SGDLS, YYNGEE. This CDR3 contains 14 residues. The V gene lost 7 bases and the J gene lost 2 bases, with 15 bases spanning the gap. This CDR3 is CASARVADQETQYF. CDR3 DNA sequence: TGTGCCAGCGCGAGGGTAGCGGATCAAGAGACCCAGTACTTC.

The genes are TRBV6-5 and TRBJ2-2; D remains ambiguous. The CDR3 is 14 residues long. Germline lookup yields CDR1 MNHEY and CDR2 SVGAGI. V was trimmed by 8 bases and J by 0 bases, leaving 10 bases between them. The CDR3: CASGPLSNTGELFF. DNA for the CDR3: TGTGCCAGCGGTCCTCTTTCGAACACCGGGGAGCTGTTTTTT.

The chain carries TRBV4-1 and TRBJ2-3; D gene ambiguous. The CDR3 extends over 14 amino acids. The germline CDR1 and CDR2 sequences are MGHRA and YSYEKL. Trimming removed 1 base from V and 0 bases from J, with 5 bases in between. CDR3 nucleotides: TGCGCCAGCAGCCAAGTAGTTAGCACAGATACGCAGTATTTT. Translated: CASSQVVSTDTQYF.

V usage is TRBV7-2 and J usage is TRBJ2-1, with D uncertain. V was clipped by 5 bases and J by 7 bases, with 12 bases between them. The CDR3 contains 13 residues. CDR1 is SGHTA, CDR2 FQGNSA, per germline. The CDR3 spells CASSPDNFNEQFF. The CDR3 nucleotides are TGTGCCAGCAGCCCCGACAATTTTAATGAGCAGTTCTTC.

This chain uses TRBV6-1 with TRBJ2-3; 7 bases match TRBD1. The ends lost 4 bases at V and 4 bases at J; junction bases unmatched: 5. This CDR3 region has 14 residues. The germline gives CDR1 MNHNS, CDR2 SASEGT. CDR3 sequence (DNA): TGTGCCAGCAGTGTTAGACAGGGTCCAGATACGCAGTATTTT. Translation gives CASSVRQGPDTQYF.

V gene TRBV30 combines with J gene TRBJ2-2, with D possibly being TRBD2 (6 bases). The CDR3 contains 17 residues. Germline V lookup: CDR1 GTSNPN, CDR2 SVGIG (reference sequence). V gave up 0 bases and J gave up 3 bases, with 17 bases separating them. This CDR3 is CAWSVVKGGKDTGELFF. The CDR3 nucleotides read TGTGCCTGGAGTGTAGTGAAGGGCGGGAAAGACACCGGGGAGCTGTTTTTT.